Listed below are T cell receptor beta chains from one sample, sequenced in a study of blood T cell repertoires in COVID-19. TCRdb keeps only in-frame clones here, not all; method: immunoSEQ multiplex PCR. Of roughly 450,000 clones in the sample, about 92% were seen once. The sample taken for sequencing was PBMCs or T cells enriched from blood (not recorded which). These receptors all come from a man between 18 and 35 years old who had recovered from COVID-19. Both conserved end residues are part of each CDR3. The order of the fields is CDR3 length, clone size, V gene, D gene, J gene, CDR3 DNA, CDR3 protein. The D gene is left open where the match is weak. Not every row has a clone size; where given, it reads once, few, many or a size class.

CDR3 length: 12; clone size: few; V gene: TRBV30; D gene: .; J gene: TRBJ2-2; CDR3 DNA: TGTGCCTGGAGGAGGGAGACCGGGGAGCTGTTTTTT; CDR3 protein: CAWRRETGELFF
CDR3 length: 15; clone size: .; V gene: TRBV5-4; D gene: .; J gene: TRBJ1-6; CDR3 DNA: TGTGCCAGCAGCTTGAATTACAGGGCCGGATCACCCCTCCACTTT; CDR3 protein: CASSLNYRAGSPLHF
CDR3 length: 13; clone size: .; V gene: TRBV19; D gene: .; J gene: TRBJ1-6; CDR3 DNA: TGTGCCAGTAGGTCGGGAAATAATTCACCCCTCCACTTT; CDR3 protein: CASRSGNNSPLHF
CDR3 length: 15; clone size: .; V gene: TRBV4-1; D gene: .; J gene: TRBJ2-7; CDR3 DNA: TGCGCCAGCAGCCATAAGCCGACTGTTTCCTACGAGCAGTACTTC; CDR3 protein: CASSHKPTVSYEQYF
CDR3 length: 16; clone size: .; V gene: TRBV11-2; D gene: .; J gene: TRBJ2-1; CDR3 DNA: TGTGCCAGCAGCTTAACGGGGAGAAGCTCCTACAATGAGCAGTTCTTC; CDR3 protein: CASSLTGRSSYNEQFF
CDR3 length: 14; clone size: .; V gene: TRBV11-2; D gene: TRBD1; J gene: TRBJ1-1; CDR3 DNA: TGTGCCAGCAGCCTCCAGGGGGCGAACACTGAAGCTTTCTTT; CDR3 protein: CASSLQGANTEAFF
CDR3 length: 15; clone size: .; V gene: TRBV9; D gene: .; J gene: TRBJ1-3; CDR3 DNA: TGTGCCAGCAGCGCTCGAGGAGGCGTTGGAAACACCATATATTTT; CDR3 protein: CASSARGGVGNTIYF
CDR3 length: 13; clone size: .; V gene: TRBV15; D gene: .; J gene: TRBJ2-7; CDR3 DNA: TGTGCCACCAGCTCACTTATGTTCTACGAGCAGTACTTC; CDR3 protein: CATSSLMFYEQYF
CDR3 length: 15; clone size: .; V gene: TRBV28; D gene: TRBD1; J gene: TRBJ1-2; CDR3 DNA: TGTGCCAGCAGTCCATCAGGGGGCTACCGCTATGGCTACACCTTC; CDR3 protein: CASSPSGGYRYGYTF
CDR3 length: 17; clone size: .; V gene: TRBV3-1/TRBV3-2; D gene: TRBD2; J gene: TRBJ2-1; CDR3 DNA: TGTGCCAGCAGCCCCTGGCTCGCGGGGGGCGGGCGGAATGAGCAGTTCTTC; CDR3 protein: CASSPWLAGGGRNEQFF
CDR3 length: 14; clone size: .; V gene: TRBV5-6; D gene: .; J gene: TRBJ1-6; CDR3 DNA: TGTGCCAGCAGCCGCGACAGGAAAGATTCACCCCTCCACTTT; CDR3 protein: CASSRDRKDSPLHF
CDR3 length: 15; clone size: .; V gene: TRBV3-1/TRBV3-2; D gene: TRBD2; J gene: TRBJ2-1; CDR3 DNA: TGTGCCAGCAGCCTCGGCGGGGGGCCGTACAATGAGCAGTTCTTC; CDR3 protein: CASSLGGGPYNEQFF
CDR3 length: 14; clone size: .; V gene: TRBV7-9; D gene: TRBD1; J gene: TRBJ1-4; CDR3 DNA: TGTGCCAGCAGCCGGGACAGGGTTGAAGAAAAACTGTTTTTT; CDR3 protein: CASSRDRVEEKLFF
CDR3 length: 13; clone size: once; V gene: TRBV2; D gene: .; J gene: TRBJ1-5; CDR3 DNA: TGTGCCAGCAGAATTGTCAGGAATCAGCCCCAGCATTTT; CDR3 protein: CASRIVRNQPQHF
CDR3 length: 15; clone size: .; V gene: TRBV10-3; D gene: .; J gene: TRBJ1-1; CDR3 DNA: TGTGCCATCAGTGAGTCGGACAGCATGAACACTGAAGCTTTCTTT; CDR3 protein: CAISESDSMNTEAFF
CDR3 length: 14; clone size: .; V gene: TRBV5-4; D gene: .; J gene: TRBJ2-2; CDR3 DNA: TGTGCCAGCAGCTTGGGCGTGAAGTTTGAAGAGCTGTTTTTT; CDR3 protein: CASSLGVKFEELFF
CDR3 length: 12; clone size: .; V gene: TRBV12-3/TRBV12-4; D gene: .; J gene: TRBJ2-7; CDR3 DNA: TGTGCCAGCAGCGCTAGCTCCTACGAGCAGTACTTC; CDR3 protein: CASSASSYEQYF
CDR3 length: 13; clone size: .; V gene: TRBV28; D gene: .; J gene: TRBJ1-1; CDR3 DNA: TGTGCCAGCAGTTCAGGACAGCCCCGGGGAGCTTTCTTT; CDR3 protein: CASSSGQPRGAFF
CDR3 length: 15; clone size: .; V gene: TRBV5-1; D gene: .; J gene: TRBJ2-1; CDR3 DNA: TGCGCCAGCAGCTTTGAACTACCACCCTACAATGAGCAGTTCTTC; CDR3 protein: CASSFELPPYNEQFF
CDR3 length: 11; clone size: .; V gene: TRBV6-4; D gene: .; J gene: TRBJ2-7; CDR3 DNA: TGTGCCAGCAAAAGGGAGGACGAGCAGTACTTC; CDR3 protein: CASKREDEQYF
CDR3 length: 14; clone size: .; V gene: TRBV6-5; D gene: .; J gene: TRBJ1-6; CDR3 DNA: TGTGCCAGCCAAAAAACAGGGCTTGTTTCACCCCTCCACTTT; CDR3 protein: CASQKTGLVSPLHF
CDR3 length: 11; clone size: .; V gene: TRBV20-1; D gene: .; J gene: TRBJ2-7; CDR3 DNA: TGCAGTGGTGGTAGCTCCTACGAGCAGTACTTC; CDR3 protein: CSGGSSYEQYF
CDR3 length: 15; clone size: .; V gene: TRBV18; D gene: TRBD1; J gene: TRBJ2-1; CDR3 DNA: TGTGCCAGCTCACCGACTCGAACAGGGGTTAATGAGCAGTTCTTC; CDR3 protein: CASSPTRTGVNEQFF
CDR3 length: 13; clone size: .; V gene: TRBV9; D gene: .; J gene: TRBJ1-2; CDR3 DNA: TGTGCCAGCAGTCTAGGCGTTAACTATGGCTACACCTTC; CDR3 protein: CASSLGVNYGYTF
CDR3 length: 14; clone size: .; V gene: TRBV19; D gene: .; J gene: TRBJ2-5; CDR3 DNA: TGTGCCAGTAGTTTTGGCGGTCGTGAGAAGACCCAGTACTTC; CDR3 protein: CASSFGGREKTQYF
CDR3 length: 14; clone size: .; V gene: TRBV28; D gene: TRBD2; J gene: TRBJ2-5; CDR3 DNA: TGTGCCACCCGGAGGCGGGAGGGTGGAGAGACCCAGTACTTC; CDR3 protein: CATRRREGGETQYF
CDR3 length: 16; clone size: .; V gene: TRBV5-1; D gene: TRBD2; J gene: TRBJ2-5; CDR3 DNA: TGCGCCAGCAGCTCCACAGCGGGGGGCTCGGGGGAGACCCAGTACTTC; CDR3 protein: CASSSTAGGSGETQYF
CDR3 length: 11; clone size: few; V gene: TRBV28; D gene: .; J gene: TRBJ1-2; CDR3 DNA: TGTGCCAGCTGGGGGGGGTATGGCTACACCTTC; CDR3 protein: CASWGGYGYTF
CDR3 length: 12; clone size: .; V gene: TRBV6-5; D gene: .; J gene: TRBJ1-4; CDR3 DNA: TGTGCCAGCAGTAGCGGTAATGAAAAACTGTTTTTT; CDR3 protein: CASSSGNEKLFF
CDR3 length: 14; clone size: .; V gene: TRBV3-1/TRBV3-2; D gene: TRBD1; J gene: TRBJ2-7; CDR3 DNA: TGTGCCAGCAGCATAACAGGGGTCCCTCACGAGCAGTACTTC; CDR3 protein: CASSITGVPHEQYF
CDR3 length: 16; clone size: .; V gene: TRBV12-5; D gene: TRBD2; J gene: TRBJ2-1; CDR3 DNA: TGTGCTAGTGGTTTGGTAATAGCGGGAGGGGGGAATGAGCAGTTCTTC; CDR3 protein: CASGLVIAGGGNEQFF
CDR3 length: 15; clone size: .; V gene: TRBV27; D gene: .; J gene: TRBJ1-3; CDR3 DNA: TGTGCCAGCAGCTCAACCCGCCCCTCGGTGCACACCATATATTTT; CDR3 protein: CASSSTRPSVHTIYF
CDR3 length: 12; clone size: .; V gene: TRBV28; D gene: .; J gene: TRBJ2-7; CDR3 DNA: TGTGCCAGCATCTCGGGGCCGGGAGTGCAGTACTTC; CDR3 protein: CASISGPGVQYF
CDR3 length: 14; clone size: .; V gene: TRBV6-5; D gene: TRBD1; J gene: TRBJ1-2; CDR3 DNA: TGTGCCAGCAGCCCCGGGACAGGGAGGGGAGGCTACACCTTC; CDR3 protein: CASSPGTGRGGYTF
CDR3 length: 15; clone size: once; V gene: TRBV29-1; D gene: TRBD1; J gene: TRBJ1-1; CDR3 DNA: TGCAGCGTTGGTGGTGGGAGGGACAGGGGCACTGAAGCTTTCTTT; CDR3 protein: CSVGGGRDRGTEAFF
CDR3 length: 15; clone size: .; V gene: TRBV7-3; D gene: TRBD1; J gene: TRBJ1-5; CDR3 DNA: TGTGCCAGCAGCGCGACAGGGGGCGTCTATCAGCCCCAGCATTTT; CDR3 protein: CASSATGGVYQPQHF
CDR3 length: 12; clone size: once; V gene: TRBV2; D gene: TRBD1; J gene: TRBJ1-2; CDR3 DNA: TGTGCCAGCGCCGGGACAGGCTATGGCTACACCTTC; CDR3 protein: CASAGTGYGYTF
CDR3 length: 13; clone size: .; V gene: TRBV2; D gene: .; J gene: TRBJ1-2; CDR3 DNA: TGTGCCAGCAGTGTAGGGGTTAACTATGGCTACACCTTC; CDR3 protein: CASSVGVNYGYTF
CDR3 length: 13; clone size: few; V gene: TRBV30; D gene: .; J gene: TRBJ1-3; CDR3 DNA: TGTGCCTGGACCTTCGGCTCTGGAAACACCATATATTTT; CDR3 protein: CAWTFGSGNTIYF
CDR3 length: 17; clone size: .; V gene: TRBV7-2; D gene: .; J gene: TRBJ1-3; CDR3 DNA: TGTGCCAGCAGCTTAGAAGGCAGCGGCAGCTCTGGAAACACCATATATTTT; CDR3 protein: CASSLEGSGSSGNTIYF
CDR3 length: 16; clone size: .; V gene: TRBV11-2; D gene: TRBD1; J gene: TRBJ2-2; CDR3 DNA: TGTGCCAGCAGCTTACTTTTTGGGACAGGGTCCGGGGAGCTGTTTTTT; CDR3 protein: CASSLLFGTGSGELFF
CDR3 length: 13; clone size: .; V gene: TRBV7-2; D gene: TRBD1; J gene: TRBJ1-2; CDR3 DNA: TGTGCCAGCAGCACCGGACAGGCCTATGGCTACACCTTC; CDR3 protein: CASSTGQAYGYTF
CDR3 length: 10; clone size: .; V gene: TRBV6-4; D gene: .; J gene: TRBJ1-1; CDR3 DNA: TGTGCCAGTGGTCGCGGGGGAGCTTTCTTT; CDR3 protein: CASGRGGAFF
CDR3 length: 17; clone size: .; V gene: TRBV10-3; D gene: .; J gene: TRBJ1-5; CDR3 DNA: TGTGCCATCAGTGAGGGACCAGGGGCCACGGTCGGGCAGCCCCAGCATTTT; CDR3 protein: CAISEGPGATVGQPQHF
CDR3 length: 14; clone size: .; V gene: TRBV24-1; D gene: .; J gene: TRBJ2-5; CDR3 DNA: TGTGCCACCAGTGATCAGAGAGCTAGGGAGACCCAGTACTTC; CDR3 protein: CATSDQRARETQYF
CDR3 length: 14; clone size: .; V gene: TRBV19; D gene: TRBD1; J gene: TRBJ1-6; CDR3 DNA: TGTGCCAGTAGTCCGAGACAGGGTAATTCACCCCTCCACTTT; CDR3 protein: CASSPRQGNSPLHF
CDR3 length: 15; clone size: .; V gene: TRBV19; D gene: .; J gene: TRBJ1-5; CDR3 DNA: TGTGCCAGTAGTACGGACGACTATAGCAATCAGCCCCAGCATTTT; CDR3 protein: CASSTDDYSNQPQHF